This is a list of T cell receptor beta chains from one sample in a study of early T cells in non-severe SARS-CoV-2 infection. Using its own MiXCR run on the 5' RACE reads, TCRdb lists one record per CDR3 protein. The profile covers roughly 80,000 distinct CDR3 sequences, with roughly a sixth appearing a single time and around 2.6% taken by the ten largest. What was sequenced was whole blood. These receptors came from an adult who was a healthcare worker with PCR-confirmed SARS-CoV-2 infection or an uninfected control (not recorded which). The CDR3 runs from the conserved cysteine through the conserved F or W. The order of the fields is D gene, clone size, J gene, V gene, CDR3 DNA, CDR3 protein. A D gene is named only where the DNA matches it firmly. Size values are once, few and many counts, or a class for expanded clones, and some rows have none.

D gene: .; clone size: many; J gene: TRBJ2-7; V gene: TRBV7-9; CDR3 DNA: TGTGCCAGCAGCTCCTACTACGAGCAGTACTTC; CDR3 protein: CASSSYYEQYF
D gene: .; clone size: .; J gene: TRBJ1-6; V gene: TRBV27; CDR3 DNA: TGTGCCAGCAGTGAGAGCTCCTATAATTCACCCCTCCACTTT; CDR3 protein: CASSESSYNSPLHF
D gene: TRBD1; clone size: .; J gene: TRBJ2-7; V gene: TRBV29-1; CDR3 DNA: TGCAGCGTGGCGGCAGGGGGCGCGAGGGGCGAGCAGTACTTC; CDR3 protein: CSVAAGGARGEQYF
D gene: TRBD1; clone size: .; J gene: TRBJ1-1; V gene: TRBV5-1; CDR3 DNA: TGCGCCAGCAGCTCATCGACAGGGGGCTATACTGAAGCTTTCTTT; CDR3 protein: CASSSSTGGYTEAFF
D gene: TRBD1; clone size: .; J gene: TRBJ1-2; V gene: TRBV18; CDR3 DNA: TGTGCCAGCTCGCGACTACAGGGGTTCTACACCTTC; CDR3 protein: CASSRLQGFYTF
D gene: .; clone size: .; J gene: TRBJ1-2; V gene: TRBV2; CDR3 DNA: TGTGCCAGCAGTGACAGGGTACCCTATGGCTACACCTTC; CDR3 protein: CASSDRVPYGYTF
D gene: .; clone size: .; J gene: TRBJ2-1; V gene: TRBV20-1; CDR3 DNA: TGCAGTGCCCACGTGGTCAAGAGGGATCGGGATGAGCAGTTCTTC; CDR3 protein: CSAHVVKRDRDEQFF
D gene: .; clone size: many; J gene: TRBJ1-1; V gene: TRBV18; CDR3 DNA: TGTGCCAGCTCCCTATTCCCCGCCCCGTACACTGAAGCTTTCTTT; CDR3 protein: CASSLFPAPYTEAFF
D gene: TRBD2; clone size: few; J gene: TRBJ2-7; V gene: TRBV20-1; CDR3 DNA: TGCAGTGCTCGACCCTTCGGACTAGCGGGAATCTACGAGCAGTACTTC; CDR3 protein: CSARPFGLAGIYEQYF
D gene: TRBD1; clone size: many; J gene: TRBJ1-2; V gene: TRBV10-2; CDR3 DNA: TGCGCCAGCAGTGAGACACAGGGGGCGGCTGGCTACACCTTC; CDR3 protein: CASSETQGAAGYTF
D gene: TRBD1; clone size: few; J gene: TRBJ2-7; V gene: TRBV28; CDR3 DNA: TGTGCCAGCAACCCCGGGACAGGGCAGGCCTACGAGCAGTACTTC; CDR3 protein: CASNPGTGQAYEQYF
D gene: TRBD1; clone size: .; J gene: TRBJ2-5; V gene: TRBV2; CDR3 DNA: TGTGCCAGCAACCGGGACAGGGGTTTAGAGACCCAGTACTTC; CDR3 protein: CASNRDRGLETQYF
D gene: .; clone size: few; J gene: TRBJ2-5; V gene: TRBV12-5; CDR3 DNA: TGTGCTAGTGGTCTCCAAGAGACCCAGTACTTC; CDR3 protein: CASGLQETQYF
D gene: .; clone size: .; J gene: TRBJ1-6; V gene: TRBV28; CDR3 DNA: TGTGCCAGCAGTTTACCAGGGCCCGGGCAGAATTCACCCCTCCACTTT; CDR3 protein: CASSLPGPGQNSPLHF
D gene: .; clone size: .; J gene: TRBJ2-7; V gene: TRBV7-9; CDR3 DNA: TGTGCCAGCAGCTTAGCCGAATACGAGCAGTACTTC; CDR3 protein: CASSLAEYEQYF
D gene: .; clone size: .; J gene: TRBJ1-1; V gene: TRBV29-1; CDR3 DNA: TGCAGCGTTGACCCAGCCCTGAACACTGAAGCTTTCTTT; CDR3 protein: CSVDPALNTEAFF
D gene: .; clone size: .; J gene: TRBJ1-4; V gene: TRBV7-9; CDR3 DNA: TGTGCCAGCAGCTTAGGGGCCATTAATGAAAAACTGTTTTTT; CDR3 protein: CASSLGAINEKLFF
D gene: .; clone size: few; J gene: TRBJ1-1; V gene: TRBV29-1; CDR3 DNA: TGCAGCGTTTGGGGATCGACAGTTGAAGCTTTCTTT; CDR3 protein: CSVWGSTVEAFF
D gene: .; clone size: many; J gene: TRBJ2-5; V gene: TRBV7-8; CDR3 DNA: TGTGCCGGGCGCGGGGGCCTCCAAGAGACCCAGTACTTC; CDR3 protein: CAGRGGLQETQYF
D gene: .; clone size: few; J gene: TRBJ2-4; V gene: TRBV7-6; CDR3 DNA: TGTGCCAGCAGCCCCACAGGGACCAAAAACATTCAGTACTTC; CDR3 protein: CASSPTGTKNIQYF
D gene: .; clone size: many; J gene: TRBJ2-1; V gene: TRBV3-1; CDR3 DNA: TGTGCCAGCAGCCCCCAGGGGTGGGGCAATGAGCAGTTCTTC; CDR3 protein: CASSPQGWGNEQFF
D gene: TRBD2; clone size: .; J gene: TRBJ2-5; V gene: TRBV18; CDR3 DNA: TGCGCCAGCTCACTGGGCGGACTAGCGGAGCCCCGGGAGACCCAGTACTTC; CDR3 protein: CASSLGGLAEPRETQYF
D gene: .; clone size: many; J gene: TRBJ2-1; V gene: TRBV6-6; CDR3 DNA: TGTGCCAGCAGTTACATCGCCTACAATGAGCAGTTCTTC; CDR3 protein: CASSYIAYNEQFF
D gene: TRBD1; clone size: .; J gene: TRBJ2-2; V gene: TRBV4-1; CDR3 DNA: TGCGCCAGCAGCCAAGAAGGCAGGGGGAGCACCGGGGAGCTGTTTTTT; CDR3 protein: CASSQEGRGSTGELFF
D gene: TRBD1; clone size: few; J gene: TRBJ1-6; V gene: TRBV4-1; CDR3 DNA: TGCGCCAGCAGCCGAAAGGGACAGGGGGTTAATAATTCACCCCTCCACTTT; CDR3 protein: CASSRKGQGVNNSPLHF
D gene: .; clone size: .; J gene: TRBJ1-2; V gene: TRBV11-2; CDR3 DNA: TGTGCCAGCAGCCATCGCCCGGTCTATGGCTACACCTTC; CDR3 protein: CASSHRPVYGYTF
D gene: TRBD2; clone size: few; J gene: TRBJ2-3; V gene: TRBV3-1; CDR3 DNA: TGTGCCAGCAGCCTTATGAGGACTAGCGGGGGTACAGATACGCAGTATTTT; CDR3 protein: CASSLMRTSGGTDTQYF
D gene: .; clone size: .; J gene: TRBJ2-7; V gene: TRBV2; CDR3 DNA: TGTGCCAGCAGTGCAGGGGTTACGACCTACGAGCAGTACTTC; CDR3 protein: CASSAGVTTYEQYF
D gene: .; clone size: .; J gene: TRBJ1-3; V gene: TRBV11-3; CDR3 DNA: TGTGCCAGCAGCCAGCGGACGGCCTCTGGAAACACCATATATTTT; CDR3 protein: CASSQRTASGNTIYF
D gene: TRBD2; clone size: few; J gene: TRBJ2-1; V gene: TRBV27; CDR3 DNA: TGTGCCACCAGAGTGTGGGAGGGCCCCTACAATGAGCAGTTCTTC; CDR3 protein: CATRVWEGPYNEQFF
D gene: TRBD1; clone size: .; J gene: TRBJ2-7; V gene: TRBV5-5; CDR3 DNA: TGTGCCAGCAGCTTGGAGGGACAGGCCGCCTACGAGCAGTACTTC; CDR3 protein: CASSLEGQAAYEQYF
D gene: .; clone size: .; J gene: TRBJ1-1; V gene: TRBV3-1; CDR3 DNA: TGTGCCAGCAGCCAGAGGACTGAAGCTTTCTTT; CDR3 protein: CASSQRTEAFF
D gene: .; clone size: .; J gene: TRBJ1-6; V gene: TRBV6-5; CDR3 DNA: TGTGCCAGCCGGGGTGTGATACATAATTCACCCCTCCACTTT; CDR3 protein: CASRGVIHNSPLHF
D gene: TRBD2; clone size: few; J gene: TRBJ2-7; V gene: TRBV6-1; CDR3 DNA: TGTGCCAGCAGTGAAGCGTCGGCGGGAGGAGCCTACGAGCAGTACTTC; CDR3 protein: CASSEASAGGAYEQYF
D gene: .; clone size: .; J gene: TRBJ2-7; V gene: TRBV11-2; CDR3 DNA: TGTGCCAGCAGCTTAGTACTATCCTACGAGCAGTACTTC; CDR3 protein: CASSLVLSYEQYF
D gene: .; clone size: .; J gene: TRBJ2-5; V gene: TRBV5-5; CDR3 DNA: TGTGCCAGCAGCTTATGGGGGGGCGCGTTCCAAGAGACCCAGTACTTC; CDR3 protein: CASSLWGGAFQETQYF
D gene: .; clone size: few; J gene: TRBJ1-4; V gene: TRBV29-1; CDR3 DNA: TGCAGCGCTGGGGAGTTCAGTGAAAAACTGTTTTTT; CDR3 protein: CSAGEFSEKLFF
D gene: .; clone size: .; J gene: TRBJ2-7; V gene: TRBV7-9; CDR3 DNA: TGTGCCAGCAACCTGGGTCGGACTGACTCCTACGAGCAGTACTTC; CDR3 protein: CASNLGRTDSYEQYF
D gene: TRBD1; clone size: .; J gene: TRBJ2-7; V gene: TRBV20-1; CDR3 DNA: TGCAGTGCTAGGGGACAGGGTACCTACGAGCAGTACTTC; CDR3 protein: CSARGQGTYEQYF
D gene: .; clone size: few; J gene: TRBJ2-5; V gene: TRBV20-1; CDR3 DNA: TGCAGTGCTAGTCAACTAGGTCAAGAGACCCAGTACTTC; CDR3 protein: CSASQLGQETQYF
D gene: TRBD2; clone size: few; J gene: TRBJ2-3; V gene: TRBV7-9; CDR3 DNA: TGTGCCACTACTCAACGGAGGCTAGCGGGGGGCCATCCAGATACGCAGTATTTT; CDR3 protein: CATTQRRLAGGHPDTQYF
D gene: .; clone size: .; J gene: TRBJ2-1; V gene: TRBV30; CDR3 DNA: TGTGCCTCGAGTTTTACGGGGGATTCCAATGAGCAGTTCTTC; CDR3 protein: CASSFTGDSNEQFF
D gene: TRBD2; clone size: few; J gene: TRBJ2-3; V gene: TRBV12-3/TRBV12-4; CDR3 DNA: TGTGCCAGCAGTTTAATCGGAGCGGGAATCGCAGATACGCAGTATTTT; CDR3 protein: CASSLIGAGIADTQYF
D gene: TRBD1; clone size: few; J gene: TRBJ2-1; V gene: TRBV27; CDR3 DNA: TGTGCCAGCGGAACGCCGGGACAGGGAATTGAGCAGTTCTTC; CDR3 protein: CASGTPGQGIEQFF
D gene: TRBD1; clone size: .; J gene: TRBJ2-1; V gene: TRBV28; CDR3 DNA: TGTGCCACCCAGGGGGCGACAGTCAGGGGTCCTGAGCAGTTCTTC; CDR3 protein: CATQGATVRGPEQFF
D gene: .; clone size: .; J gene: TRBJ2-1; V gene: TRBV6-6; CDR3 DNA: TGTGCCAGCATGTCCCGGGACACGATCCAGGGGCAGTTCTTC; CDR3 protein: CASMSRDTIQGQFF
D gene: .; clone size: .; J gene: TRBJ2-7; V gene: TRBV5-4; CDR3 DNA: TGTGCCAGCAGCTTCTACGGGGTATACGAGCAGTACTTC; CDR3 protein: CASSFYGVYEQYF
D gene: .; clone size: few; J gene: TRBJ2-7; V gene: TRBV12-3/TRBV12-4; CDR3 DNA: TGTGCCAGCAGCCCACCTAGCCTGTCTCGCTACGAGCAGTACTTC; CDR3 protein: CASSPPSLSRYEQYF
D gene: .; clone size: .; J gene: TRBJ1-1; V gene: TRBV12-3/TRBV12-4; CDR3 DNA: TGTGCCAGCAGGGGTGGTGATCTGAGGAACACTGAAGCTTTCTTT; CDR3 protein: CASRGGDLRNTEAFF
D gene: TRBD2; clone size: few; J gene: TRBJ2-4; V gene: TRBV20-1; CDR3 DNA: TGCAGTGCTAGTCCTGGACTAGCGGGAGGCCTAGGGGCCAAAAACATTCAGTACTTC; CDR3 protein: CSASPGLAGGLGAKNIQYF
D gene: TRBD2; clone size: .; J gene: TRBJ2-7; V gene: TRBV15; CDR3 DNA: TGTGCCACCAGCATCGGGGGGGAGACCTACGAGCAGTACTTC; CDR3 protein: CATSIGGETYEQYF
D gene: .; clone size: few; J gene: TRBJ1-1; V gene: TRBV11-2; CDR3 DNA: TGTGCCAGCAGCTTGACCCAGGGGTACACTGAAGCTTTCTTT; CDR3 protein: CASSLTQGYTEAFF
D gene: .; clone size: few; J gene: TRBJ2-5; V gene: TRBV13; CDR3 DNA: TGTGCCAGCAGCTCCCCCCGATCCCAAGAGACCCAGTACTTC; CDR3 protein: CASSSPRSQETQYF
D gene: TRBD2; clone size: many; J gene: TRBJ2-5; V gene: TRBV6-6; CDR3 DNA: TGTGCCAGCGCTAGCGGGGGGGCTAAGGAGACCCAGTACTTC; CDR3 protein: CASASGGAKETQYF
D gene: .; clone size: few; J gene: TRBJ2-7; V gene: TRBV12-5; CDR3 DNA: TGTGCTAGTGGTTTGCCAGGCGAGCGGGCCTACGAGCAGTACTTC; CDR3 protein: CASGLPGERAYEQYF
D gene: .; clone size: once; J gene: TRBJ1-5; V gene: TRBV5-8; CDR3 DNA: TGTGCCAGCAGCTTGGGAATAGGGAAAGAGCAGCCCCAGCATTTT; CDR3 protein: CASSLGIGKEQPQHF
D gene: TRBD1; clone size: .; J gene: TRBJ1-2; V gene: TRBV9; CDR3 DNA: TGTGCCAGCAGCGTAGGACCCCAAGGACAGGGGATGCCACACGGCTACACCTTC; CDR3 protein: CASSVGPQGQGMPHGYTF
D gene: .; clone size: .; J gene: TRBJ2-3; V gene: TRBV3-1; CDR3 DNA: TGTGCCAGCAGCCAGAGCTGGGATACGCAGTATTTT; CDR3 protein: CASSQSWDTQYF
D gene: .; clone size: few; J gene: TRBJ2-3; V gene: TRBV9; CDR3 DNA: TGTGCCAGCAGCGTAGGAGTGGGCTCAGGAACAGATACGCAGTATTTT; CDR3 protein: CASSVGVGSGTDTQYF